A selection of T cell receptor beta chains follows, all from one sample in a study of response to subunit inactivated influenza vaccine. TCRdb processed the RT-PCR reads anew with MiXCR; each CDR3 protein has one entry. The sample records approximately 170,000 distinct CDR3 sequences, roughly 12% being singletons. These data were also filed under a second study, of T cells expressing NK-cell markers.

This sample comprised CD8+ T cells sorted from PBMCs, obtained 11 to 12 days after vaccination. These receptors originate from a man between 45 and 60 years old who received an inactivated influenza vaccine. CDR3s include the opening cysteine and the closing phenylalanine or tryptophan. The order of the fields is clone size, D gene, J gene, V gene, CDR3 protein, CDR3 DNA. D genes are given only for firm matches. Not all rows give a size; the values are once, few, many and, for expanded clones, a class.

- | TRBD1 | TRBJ2-4 | TRBV6-2/TRBV6-3 | CASSYSIEDPGQGEKNIQYF | TGTGCCAGCAGTTACTCGATCGAAGATCCGGGACAGGGGGAAAAAAACATTCAGTACTTC
many | - | TRBJ2-1 | TRBV30 | CASGTPLEYNEQFF | TGTGCCTCCGGGACCCCCCTCGAATACAATGAGCAGTTCTTC
few | - | TRBJ2-1 | TRBV28 | CASSSMDYRVINEQFF | TGTGCCAGCAGCTCTATGGACTATCGGGTGATCAATGAGCAGTTCTTC
few | - | TRBJ1-4 | TRBV2 | CASSGQWAINEKLFF | TGTGCCAGCAGCGGTCAATGGGCCATTAATGAAAAACTGTTTTTT
- | TRBD2 | TRBJ2-3 | TRBV28 | CASRAPGLAGLATQYF | TGTGCCAGCAGGGCTCCGGGACTAGCGGGACTTGCTACGCAGTATTTT
- | TRBD1 | TRBJ2-7 | TRBV28 | CASRETGGGYEQYF | TGTGCCAGCAGGGAAACAGGGGGCGGATACGAGCAGTACTTC
- | - | TRBJ2-7 | TRBV28 | CASSLSPTGLLEQYF | TGTGCCAGCAGTTTATCCCCTACAGGTTTACTGGAGCAGTACTTC
few | TRBD1 | TRBJ2-7 | TRBV6-2/TRBV6-3 | CASSYWGQGPYEQYF | TGTGCCAGCAGTTACTGGGGACAGGGACCTTACGAGCAGTACTTC
few | - | TRBJ1-6 | TRBV19 | CASRRQYNSPLHF | TGTGCCAGTAGAAGACAATATAATTCACCCCTCCACTTT
few | - | TRBJ2-7 | TRBV7-8 | CASSTDSRASGEQYF | TGTGCCAGCAGCACCGACTCGAGGGCTTCGGGCGAGCAGTACTTC
few | TRBD2 | TRBJ2-1 | TRBV12-3/TRBV12-4 | CASRTLAGGNNEQFF | TGTGCCAGCAGAACACTAGCGGGGGGCAATAATGAGCAGTTCTTC
many | - | TRBJ2-7 | TRBV10-2 | CASSSGTVYEQYF | TGCGCCAGCAGCTCCGGGACGGTCTACGAGCAGTACTTC
few | - | TRBJ2-3 | TRBV4-3 | CASSQDGTTGRGDTQYF | TGCGCCAGCAGCCAAGATGGGACCACAGGGCGGGGAGATACGCAGTATTTT
many | TRBD2 | TRBJ2-7 | TRBV7-6 | CASSLSGGTYEQYF | TGTGCCAGCAGCCTGAGCGGGGGAACCTACGAGCAGTACTTC
- | - | TRBJ1-2 | TRBV29-1 | CSVVGRTVYGYTF | TGCAGCGTTGTTGGCAGGACCGTCTATGGCTACACCTTC
many | TRBD2 | TRBJ2-7 | TRBV27 | CASSPIAGAGSYEQYF | TGTGCCAGCAGTCCCATAGCGGGAGCCGGCTCCTACGAGCAGTACTTC
- | - | TRBJ2-1 | TRBV28 | CASKGIGIGNEQFF | TGTGCCAGCAAGGGTATAGGGATCGGCAATGAGCAGTTCTTC
few | - | TRBJ1-1 | TRBV12-3/TRBV12-4 | CASSVPRALIGNTEAFF | TGTGCCAGCAGTGTCCCGAGGGCGTTGATTGGGAACACTGAAGCTTTCTTT
many | - | TRBJ2-7 | TRBV10-3 | CAISVGFLSYEQYF | TGTGCCATCAGTGTAGGGTTCTTATCCTACGAGCAGTACTTC
- | - | TRBJ2-1 | TRBV20-1 | CSASEDNEQFF | TGCAGTGCTAGTGAGGACAATGAGCAGTTCTTC
many | - | TRBJ2-7 | TRBV7-2 | CASSLAMLGDEQYF | TGTGCCAGCAGCTTAGCGATGCTCGGGGACGAGCAGTACTTC
- | - | TRBJ1-2 | TRBV9 | CASSVTGYYGYTF | TGTGCCAGCAGCGTCACAGGCTACTATGGCTACACCTTC
few | - | TRBJ1-1 | TRBV2 | CASSDRQPEAFF | TGTGCCAGCAGTGATAGGCAGCCTGAAGCTTTCTTT
few | TRBD1 | TRBJ2-7 | TRBV14 | CASSPDRVYEQYF | TGTGCCAGCAGCCCGGACAGGGTCTACGAGCAGTACTTC
- | TRBD2 | TRBJ2-7 | TRBV7-9 | CASSRGLDIYEQYF | TGTGCCAGCAGTCGAGGACTAGATATCTACGAGCAGTACTTC
few | - | TRBJ2-7 | TRBV7-8 | CASSLGADPSYEQYF | TGTGCCAGCAGCTTAGGTGCAGACCCGTCCTACGAGCAGTACTTC
once | - | TRBJ2-2 | TRBV7-6 | CASSLSGQPNTGELFF | TGTGCCAGCAGCTTATCGGGCCAGCCCAACACCGGGGAGCTGTTTTTT
many | - | TRBJ1-1 | TRBV7-2 | CASSPLNSNTEAFF | TGTGCCAGCAGCCCACTTAACTCGAACACTGAAGCTTTCTTT
- | - | TRBJ1-5 | TRBV7-6 | CASSLGAGMEQPQHF | TGTGCCAGCAGCTTAGGGGCAGGGATGGAACAGCCCCAGCATTTT
few | - | TRBJ1-1 | TRBV7-9 | CASSLDSSGTEAFF | TGTGCCAGCAGCTTAGACTCATCAGGAACTGAAGCTTTCTTT
few | TRBD2 | TRBJ2-1 | TRBV20-1 | CSALAGGPAPEQFF | TGCAGTGCACTAGCGGGAGGGCCTGCCCCTGAGCAGTTCTTC
- | - | TRBJ1-1 | TRBV9 | CASSVTGNTEAFF | TGTGCCAGCAGTGTCACAGGGAACACTGAAGCTTTCTTT
- | - | TRBJ2-1 | TRBV25-1 | CASQHGGIYNEQFF | TGTGCCAGCCAGCACGGGGGCATCTACAATGAGCAGTTCTTC
few | - | TRBJ2-1 | TRBV7-9 | CASSSYKVGNEQFF | TGTGCCAGCAGCTCCTATAAGGTGGGCAATGAGCAGTTCTTC
few | - | TRBJ2-6 | TRBV12-3/TRBV12-4 | CASTRPSGANVLTF | TGTGCCAGCACCCGACCATCTGGGGCCAACGTCCTGACTTTC
few | - | TRBJ2-3 | TRBV28 | CANGVGSAGTDTQYF | TGTGCCAATGGGGTGGGCTCTGCTGGCACAGATACGCAGTATTTT
- | - | TRBJ1-1 | TRBV14 | CASSQDEYTEAFF | TGTGCCAGCAGCCAAGATGAGTACACTGAAGCTTTCTTT
- | - | TRBJ2-1 | TRBV5-1 | CASRSGPLSWNEQFF | TGCGCCAGCAGATCGGGACCCCTGTCGTGGAATGAGCAGTTCTTC
- | - | TRBJ2-5 | TRBV13 | CASSSYSGGGETQYF | TGTGCCAGCAGCTCCTACTCCGGGGGCGGGGAGACCCAGTACTTC
- | TRBD2 | TRBJ2-7 | TRBV6-5 | CASSYSKLAGGYEQYF | TGTGCCAGCAGTTACTCGAAACTAGCGGGAGGTTATGAGCAGTACTTC
- | - | TRBJ2-7 | TRBV27 | CASSLTGIQSSYEQYF | TGTGCCAGCAGTTTAACGGGTATCCAAAGCTCCTACGAGCAGTACTTC
- | - | TRBJ2-5 | TRBV12-3/TRBV12-4 | CASSLTALQETQYF | TGTGCCAGCAGTTTAACGGCCCTCCAGGAGACCCAGTACTTC
few | TRBD2 | TRBJ2-7 | TRBV5-4 | CASSYLLAGAPSEQYF | TGTGCCAGCAGCTATCTGTTAGCGGGAGCGCCGAGCGAGCAGTACTTC
few | - | TRBJ2-1 | TRBV27 | CASSRGSNEQFF | TGTGCCAGCTCCCGTGGAAGCAATGAGCAGTTCTTC
- | - | TRBJ2-3 | TRBV15 | CATSRDWGRGATDTQYF | TGTGCCACCAGCAGAGATTGGGGCCGGGGAGCCACAGATACGCAGTATTTT
few | - | TRBJ2-7 | TRBV6-1 | CASDRPDGPSYEQYF | TGTGCCAGCGACCGTCCGGACGGACCCTCCTACGAGCAGTACTTC
few | TRBD2 | TRBJ2-1 | TRBV14 | CASSSLAGATYNEQFF | TGTGCCAGCAGCTCCTTAGCGGGAGCAACCTACAATGAGCAGTTCTTC